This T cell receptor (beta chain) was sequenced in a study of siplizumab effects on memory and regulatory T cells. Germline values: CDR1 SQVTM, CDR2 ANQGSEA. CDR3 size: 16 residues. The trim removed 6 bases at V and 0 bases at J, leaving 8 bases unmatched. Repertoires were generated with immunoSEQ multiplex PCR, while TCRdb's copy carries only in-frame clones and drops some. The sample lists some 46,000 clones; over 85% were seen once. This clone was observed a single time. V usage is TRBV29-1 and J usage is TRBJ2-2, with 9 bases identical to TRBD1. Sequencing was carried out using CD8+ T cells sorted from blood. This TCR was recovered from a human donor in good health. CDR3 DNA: TGCAGCGTCGAGGGGGGGACAGGGACGAACACCGGGGAGCTGTTTTTT. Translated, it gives CSVEGGTGTNTGELFF.